The sequence of this T cell receptor (beta chain) was determined in a study of OX40 agonist ivuxolimab in advanced cancers. Study-wide background: Under the entry rules, prior anti-PD-1, anti-PD-L1 or anti-CTLA-4 therapy was allowed, and about 38% had some. Partial responses were recorded for three patients, including one with hepatocellular carcinoma and two with cutaneous melanoma.

Generated by immunoSEQ multiplex PCR, the TCRdb table keeps only in-frame clones and is missing some. The sample records about 20,000 clones, 80% to 90% being singletons. J lost 4 bases, V lost 4 bases, and 11 bases had no gene match. This CDR3 is built from 16 residues. In germline, CDR1 is SGHTA, CDR2 FQGNSA. J is TRBJ2-3 and V is TRBV7-2; 7 bases match TRBD2. This specimen was CD4+ or CD8+ T cells sorted from blood, taken in a trial of the OX40 agonist ivuxolimab. The sequence was collected from an adult with an advanced solid tumor such as melanoma, head and neck, liver or kidney cancer. The CDR3 coding sequence is TGTGCCAGCAGCTCCACCGGTGCGGGAGTGGCAGATACGCAGTATTTT. Protein product: CASSSTGAGVADTQYF.